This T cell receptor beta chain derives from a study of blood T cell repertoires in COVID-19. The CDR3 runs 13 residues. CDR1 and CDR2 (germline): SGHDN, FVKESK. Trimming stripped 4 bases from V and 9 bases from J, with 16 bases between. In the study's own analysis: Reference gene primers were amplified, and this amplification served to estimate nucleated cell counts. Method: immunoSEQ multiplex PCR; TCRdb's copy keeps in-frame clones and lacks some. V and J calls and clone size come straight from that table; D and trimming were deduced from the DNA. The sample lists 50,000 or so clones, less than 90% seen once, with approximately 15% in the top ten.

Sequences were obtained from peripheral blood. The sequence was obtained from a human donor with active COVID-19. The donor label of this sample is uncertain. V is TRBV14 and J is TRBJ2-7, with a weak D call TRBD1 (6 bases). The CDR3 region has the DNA TGTGCCAGCAGCCTTAACCAGGGGTTAGGGCAGTACTTC. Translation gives CASSLNQGLGQYF.